This T cell receptor beta chain was captured by sequencing in a study of shared clonotypes between healthy human individuals. Study in general: Each donor contributed plates that comprised three CD4 naive, three CD4 memory, two CD8 naive and one CD8 memory.

Only in-frame clones appear in the TCRdb table, and some are missing; sequencing was by immunoSEQ multiplex PCR. This table has 2 million to 2.5 million clones, roughly 90% appearing once. CDR3 size: 13 residues. Per germline, CDR1 SQVTM and CDR2 ANQGSEA. V lost 6 bases to trimming and J lost 1 base, with 13 bases between them. A remark on this clone: The antigen is not known.

Study results and limitations: Among several donors, about 4.6% of naive CD4 clonotypes were found in common. An effect of sequencing depth on clonotype sharing among donors was expected.

Nashville, Tennessee was home to all donors, each a Caucasian adult. The chain recombines TRBV29-1 with TRBJ2-7; D perhaps matches TRBD2 (6 bases). The sequence came from a young man in good health. Some clones in this sample may be carry-over from other donors' samples. The sequenced sample was naive CD4+ T cells from PBMCs. Documented subset: CD45RA+ positively selected. This CDR3 is CSVGLGGSYEQYF. The CDR3 DNA follows: TGCAGCGTCGGGTTGGGGGGTTCCTACGAGCAGTACTTC.